The entry below describes one TCR beta chain. Antigen unknown. This record belongs to a study of cytomegalovirus exposure and HLA in healthy donors. The wider study: For the roughly 400 genotyped donors, around 76% fell within the Caucasian-associated ancestry cluster.

Looked up from germline, CDR1 is SGDLS and CDR2 is YYNGEE. This CDR3 comprises 14 residues. Trimming took off 4 bases at V and 0 bases at J, with 10 bases between the two ends. Study outcomes and limitations: Reports indicate that TCR beta sequences accurately predicted the HLA-A and HLA-B alleles of most subjects. Most TCR sequences were rare, but some public TCRs occurred in many donors.

Primers included in the PCR were 60 Vbeta and 13 Jbeta primers. Clones were sequenced by immunoSEQ multiplex PCR, and TCRdb holds only the in-frame ones, with some missing. The data hold some 93,000 clones, with about four fifths observed a single time. The chain recombines TRBV9 with TRBJ1-1, with D perhaps matching TRBD1 (6 bases). The sequence was collected from a man in his fifties in good health and CMV-seronegative. Sequencing was performed on PBMCs. In DNA, the CDR3 is TGTGCCAGCAGCCCCAGGGGATTGAACACTGAAGCTTTCTTT. It specifies CASSPRGLNTEAFF. Looking up the rest from reference TRBV9 and TRBJ1-1 gives the full variable domain: DSGVTQTPKHLITATGQRVTLRCSPRSGDLSVYWYQQSLDQGLQFLIQYYNGEERAKGNILERFSAQQFPDLHSELNLSSLELGDSALYFCASSPRGLNTEAFFGQGTRLTVV.